This entry lists 32 T cell receptor beta chains sequenced from one sample in a study of cytomegalovirus exposure and HLA in healthy donors. The PCR employed 60 Vbeta primers together with 13 Jbeta primers. Sequencing was performed with immunoSEQ multiplex PCR; in TCRdb, only in-frame clones are kept and a portion is missing. This sample's table has 100,000 to 150,000 clones. The sequenced sample was PBMCs. These receptor sequences come from a middle-aged woman in good health and CMV-seropositive.

CDR3 sequence (DNA): TGTGCCAGCAGCTCCAGGACAGGCACGATGACTGAAGCTTTCTTT. As protein: CASSSRTGTMTEAFF. The chain uses TRBV9 and TRBJ1-1; 7 nucleotides line up with TRBD1. There are 15 residues in the CDR3. J gave up 5 bases and V 4 bases, and 11 bases lay outside the gene matches. From germline, CDR1 is SGDLS and CDR2 YYNGEE.

The gene calls are TRBV28 and TRBJ2-5; the match to TRBD1 covers 7 bases. Germline V lookup: CDR1 MDHEN, CDR2 SYDVKM. The CDR3 totals 13 residues. With 9 bases clipped from V and 6 bases from J, the junction kept 10 bases outside the gene matches. CDR3 in amino acids: CASSGQERKTQYF. In DNA, the CDR3 is TGTGCCAGTTCAGGACAGGAGAGGAAGACCCAGTACTTC.

The chain joins TRBV5-1 to TRBJ2-7, with D possibly matching TRBD2 (5 bases). This CDR3 has 18 residues. Germline loops: CDR1 SGHRS, CDR2 YFSETQ. The V and J ends lost 4 bases and 3 bases respectively, with 26 bases between them. CDR3: CASSDRTMRESGIYEQYF. The CDR3 DNA reads as TGCGCCAGCAGCGACCGAACGATGAGGGAGTCAGGTATCTACGAGCAGTACTTC.

V and J are TRBV6-5 and TRBJ2-1; 14 positions agree with TRBD2. Germline V gene lookup returns CDR1 MNHEY and CDR2 SVGAGI. Trimming removed 6 bases from V and 8 bases from J; junction bases left unmatched: 3. This CDR3 spans 14 amino acids. CDR3 DNA: TGTGCCAGCAGCCCGGGACTAGCGGGAGATGAGCAGTTCTTC. It translates to CASSPGLAGDEQFF.

The chain uses TRBV28 and TRBJ2-1; D remains ambiguous. The CDR3 is 13 amino acids. Per germline, CDR1 MDHEN and CDR2 SYDVKM. The V end was cut by 1 base, the J end by 15 bases, with 16 bases between. This CDR3 reads CASSLSPKAPPFF. CDR3 in DNA: TGTGCCAGCAGTTTATCACCAAAAGCCCCCCCGTTCTTC. Drawing the rest from reference TRBV28 and TRBJ2-1, the complete variable domain is DVKVTQSSRYLVKRTGEKVFLECVQDMDHENMFWYRQDPGLGLRLIYFSYDVKMKEKGDIPEGYSVSREKKERFSLILESASTNQTSMYLCASSLSPKAPPFFGPGTRLTVL.

The rearrangement uses TRBV5-6 and TRBJ1-1; no reliable D call. Per the germline V gene, CDR1 is SGHDT and CDR2 is YYEEEE. Trimming left V 4 bases short and J 1 base short, with 14 bases between. This CDR3 is 15 amino acids long. The CDR3 is CASSGGHGSNTEAFF. The CDR3 nucleotides are TGTGCCAGCAGCGGAGGCCACGGGTCGAACACTGAAGCTTTCTTT.

The rearrangement uses TRBV12-2 and TRBJ2-7; the D call of TRBD2 is as the table states it, not checked on the DNA. TRBV12-2 is listed as a pseudogene. The CDR3 totals 15 residues. As DNA, the CDR3 is TGTGCAAGTCGCCCACTCTTGAAAAACTCCTACGAGCAGTACTTC. Its protein is CASRPLLKNSYEQYF.

The V and J genes are TRBV28 and TRBJ1-5; D is undetermined. V dropped 4 bases and J dropped 0 bases, with 7 bases sitting between them. This CDR3 is 14 amino acids long. In germline, CDR1 is MDHEN, CDR2 SYDVKM. CDR3 DNA: TGTGCCAGCAGTTGGCAGAATAGCAATCAGCCCCAGCATTTT. Protein sequence: CASSWQNSNQPQHF.

The rearrangement joins TRBV5-1 to TRBJ2-7; D is undetermined. The CDR3 is made up of 13 amino acids. Looked up from germline, CDR1 is SGHRS and CDR2 is YFSETQ. With 0 bases removed from V and 5 bases from J, the gap between germline ends came to 9 bases. This CDR3 reads CASSLATADEQYF. CDR3 DNA: TGCGCCAGCAGCTTGGCAACTGCGGACGAGCAGTACTTC. Filled out from reference TRBV5-1 and TRBJ2-7, the complete variable domain reads KAGVTQTPRYLIKTRGQQVTLSCSPISGHRSVSWYQQTPGQGLQFLFEYFSETQRNKGNFPGRFSGRQFSNSRSEMNVSTLELGDSALYLCASSLATADEQYFGPGTRLTVT.

V usage is TRBV7-2 and J usage is TRBJ2-3; 8 bases fit TRBD1. The germline V gene encodes CDR1 SGHTA and CDR2 FQGNSA. Trimming took 3 bases from V and 2 from J; bases not matched to a gene: 4. The CDR3 covers 15 residues. CDR3 sequence: CASSFRQGPTDTQYF. CDR3 sequence (DNA): TGTGCCAGCAGCTTCCGACAGGGGCCCACAGATACGCAGTATTTT.

J is TRBJ2-7 and V is TRBV28; 10 nucleotides agree with TRBD2. The CDR3 has 15 amino acids. V gave up 4 bases and J gave up 6 bases; unmatched junction bases: 9. Germline CDR1 MDHEN, CDR2 SYDVKM. CDR3: CASSSPSGRGFEQYF. The CDR3 region has the DNA TGTGCCAGCAGTTCCCCTAGCGGGAGAGGGTTCGAGCAGTACTTC.

The chain uses TRBV5-4 and TRBJ2-1; D possibly corresponds to TRBD1 (6 bases). CDR1 SGHNT and CDR2 YYREEE come from the germline V gene (reference sequence). V was shortened by 7 bases and J by 0 bases, with 11 bases between the two germline ends. There are 14 residues in the CDR3. DNA of the CDR3: TGTGCCAGCGGACAGTTAAGCTCCTACAATGAGCAGTTCTTC. Translating gives CASGQLSSYNEQFF.

The chain carries TRBV5-5 and TRBJ2-3; a possible D gene is TRBD2 (6 bases). The germline gives CDR1 SGHKS, CDR2 YYEKEE (reference sequence). V was trimmed by 4 bases and J by 5 bases, leaving 11 bases between them. The CDR3 contains 13 residues. The CDR3 reads CASSLWEVDTQYF. In DNA, the CDR3 is TGTGCCAGCAGCCTGTGGGAGGTAGATACGCAGTATTTT.

DNA of the CDR3: TGTGCCAGCAGCTTATATCAGGATCGCCGCCCGAGTGGTGAAAAACTGTTTTTT. Amino acids: CASSLYQDRRPSGEKLFF. The rearrangement uses TRBV7-9 and TRBJ1-4; D not resolved. Trimming cost V 2 bases and J 7 bases, with 23 bases left between them. Germline CDR1 SEHNR, CDR2 FQNEAQ (reference sequence). This CDR3 has 18 amino acids. Based on the CDR3 plus reference TRBV7-9 and TRBJ1-4, the full variable domain is DTGVSQNPRHKITKRGQNVTFRCDPISEHNRLYWYRQTLGQGPEFLTYFQNEAQLEKSRLLSDRFSAERPKGSFSTLEIQRTEQGDSAMYLCASSLYQDRRPSGEKLFFGSGTQLSVL.

The V gene is TRBV7-2, the J gene TRBJ2-1; possible D gene TRBD2, 6 bases. CDR3 length: 15 residues. Deletions cut 3 bases from V and 6 bases from J, with 15 bases between. Germline V gene sequence: CDR1 SGHTA, CDR2 FQGNSA. CDR3: CASSFVVAESNEQFF. CDR3 DNA sequence: TGTGCCAGCAGCTTTGTGGTAGCGGAGAGCAATGAGCAGTTCTTC.

This sequence joins TRBV2 and TRBJ2-7, with D uncertain. The V end lost 5 bases, the J end lost 2 bases, and 10 bases lay between the germline ends. CDR1 and CDR2 from the germline V gene are SNHLY and FYNNEI. The CDR3 loop spans 13 amino acids. The CDR3, as DNA: TGTGCCAGCAGTTTTCCCGGTCCCTACGAGCAGTACTTC. It encodes CASSFPGPYEQYF.

In DNA form, the CDR3 reads TGTGCCAGCAGCTTGCCTGGGCCCTCCTACGAGCAGTACTTC. Encoded protein: CASSLPGPSYEQYF. The chain recombines TRBV5-4 with TRBJ2-7; D not resolved. This CDR3 is built from 14 residues. Trimming pared 1 base from V and 0 bases from J, leaving 8 bases between. The germline V gene has CDR1 SGHNT and CDR2 YYREEE (reference sequence).

The chain has TRBV7-8 and TRBJ2-5; a possible D gene is TRBD2 (6 bases). TRBJ2-7 explains the end of the DNA better; the J call may be wrong. The CDR3 covers 14 residues. Germline V lookup: CDR1 SGHVS, CDR2 FQNEAQ. Here the CDR3 reads CASSLGLEAHEQYF. In DNA, the CDR3 is TGTGCCAGCAGCTTAGGACTAGAGGCCCACGAGCAGTACTTC.

The chain uses TRBV11-2 and TRBJ2-3; 14 positions match TRBD2. The CDR3 has 16 amino acids. Trimming cost V 3 bases and J 4 bases; bases outside gene matches: 3. The germline CDR1 and CDR2 sequences are SGHAT and FQNNGV. The CDR3 region has the DNA TGTGCCAGCAGCTTTGGGACTAGCGGGAGCGCAGATACGCAGTATTTT. It is translated as CASSFGTSGSADTQYF.

The rearrangement joins TRBV7-8 to TRBJ1-1; TRBD1 is a possible D gene (5 bases). Trimming took 7 bases from V and 5 from J, leaving 20 bases between them. Germline V CDR1 and CDR2: SGHVS, FQNEAQ. CDR3 size: 15 residues. The CDR3 sequence: CASIPYRAGGTEAFF. The CDR3 nucleotides read TGTGCCAGCATCCCATACCGGGCGGGGGGGACTGAAGCTTTCTTT.

The chain carries TRBV15 and TRBJ2-2; tentatively, D is TRBD2 (7 bases). Germline loops: CDR1 LNHNV, CDR2 YYDKDF (reference sequence). Deletions cut 3 bases from V and 6 bases from J, with 11 bases between. CDR3 length equals 14 residues. The CDR3 sequence is CATSSTGGAGELFF. Here the CDR3 DNA reads TGTGCCACCAGCAGTACGGGGGGCGCCGGGGAGCTGTTTTTT.

The gene calls are TRBV27 and TRBJ2-6; TRBD1 matches 9 bases. The V and J ends lost 5 bases and 2 bases, in that order; junction bases with no gene match: 4. The CDR3 length is 16 residues. Germline V gives CDR1 MNHEY, CDR2 SMNVEV (reference sequence). CDR3 DNA: TGTGCCAGCAGTCAGCGACAGGGGGCTGGGGCCAACGTCCTGACTTTC. As protein: CASSQRQGAGANVLTF.

This chain links TRBV7-9 with TRBJ2-1; D gene uncertain. This CDR3 is 14 amino acids long. V was clipped by 5 bases and J by 2 bases, with 10 bases between them. CDR1 and CDR2 (germline): SEHNR, FQNEAQ (reference sequence). This chain's CDR3 is CASSETTPYNEQFF. The CDR3 coding sequence is TGTGCCAGCAGCGAAACGACTCCCTACAATGAGCAGTTCTTC.

On this clone: Other DNA variants within this sample encode the same CDR3. The chain recombines TRBV28 with TRBJ1-1; a possible D gene is TRBD1 (6 bases). Deletions cut 6 bases from V and 4 bases from J, with 9 bases between. Per germline, CDR1 MDHEN and CDR2 SYDVKM. The length of the CDR3 is 12 residues. The CDR3 is CASRIQGTEAFF. The CDR3 nucleotides are TGTGCCAGCAGGATACAGGGCACTGAAGCTTTCTTT.

The chain carries TRBV27 and TRBJ2-2, with D perhaps matching TRBD2 (5 bases). The CDR3 sequence is 14 residues long. CDR1 is MNHEY and CDR2 is SMNVEV in the germline V gene (reference sequence). The V gene lost 5 bases and the J gene lost 4 bases, with 11 bases spanning the gap. The CDR3 protein is CASSLGLFTGELFF. CDR3 DNA sequence: TGTGCCAGCAGTCTTGGACTGTTCACCGGGGAGCTGTTTTTT.

V and J are TRBV29-1 and TRBJ1-5; tentatively, D is TRBD1 (6 bases). CDR3 length: 15 residues. Deletions cut 7 bases from V and 0 bases from J, with 16 bases between. Germline CDR1 SQVTM, CDR2 ANQGSEA. Here the CDR3 DNA reads TGCAGCGCCCTTACAGGGCCTCATAGCAATCAGCCCCAGCATTTT. Its translation is CSALTGPHSNQPQHF.

The chain carries TRBV4-1 and TRBJ1-1, with D unresolved. This CDR3 is 11 amino acids long. V dropped 1 base and J dropped 11 bases, with 8 bases sitting between them. Germline CDR1 reads MGHRA; CDR2 reads YSYEKL. CDR3 loop: CASSQAREAFF. As DNA, the CDR3 is TGCGCCAGCAGCCAAGCCCGGGAGGCTTTCTTT.

The rearrangement joins TRBV5-6 to TRBJ2-7; 11 bases are shared with TRBD1. V was pared by 2 bases and J by 3 bases, with 1 base of the junction left unmatched. Per germline, CDR1 SGHDT and CDR2 YYEEEE. The CDR3 covers 14 residues. The CDR3 DNA reads TGTGCCAGCAGCTTTGGGACAGGGGGCTACGAGCAGTACTTC. This codes for CASSFGTGGYEQYF.

The rearrangement joins TRBV18 to TRBJ2-7, with D possibly matching TRBD1 (6 bases). The germline gives CDR1 KGHSH, CDR2 LQKENI. The CDR3 spans 18 residues. Trimming removed 1 base at V and 1 base at J, with 20 bases between. CDR3 region: CASSPLFIRQDASYEQYF. For the CDR3, the DNA is TGTGCCAGCTCACCACTTTTTATTCGACAGGACGCATCCTACGAGCAGTACTTC.

The V gene is TRBV7-2, the J gene TRBJ2-7; a possible D gene is TRBD2 (7 bases). Germline CDR1 is SGHTA and CDR2 is FQGNSA. V lost 5 bases, J lost 0 bases, and 14 bases lay in between. CDR3 length: 15 amino acids. CDR3 in amino acids: CASSKGGAISYEQYF. DNA of the CDR3: TGTGCCAGCAGCAAAGGGGGGGCGATCTCCTACGAGCAGTACTTC.

The chain joins TRBV9 to TRBJ1-2, with TRBD1 matching over 9 bases. CDR3 length: 15 amino acids. Germline CDR1 SGDLS, CDR2 YYNGEE. After removal of 2 bases from V and 2 bases from J, the junction contained 4 bases not matched to a gene. The CDR3 DNA follows: TGTGCCAGCAGCGTTCACAGGGGGCCGAACTATGGCTACACCTTC. Translation: CASSVHRGPNYGYTF.

The V gene is TRBV5-1, the J gene TRBJ2-7; 7 bases fit TRBD2. The CDR3 is 13 amino acids. V lost 4 bases, J lost 6 bases, and 7 bases stayed unmatched. Per germline, CDR1 SGHRS and CDR2 YFSETQ. CDR3 region: CASSRDGEGEQYF. CDR3 coding DNA: TGCGCCAGCAGCCGCGACGGGGAGGGCGAGCAGTACTTC.